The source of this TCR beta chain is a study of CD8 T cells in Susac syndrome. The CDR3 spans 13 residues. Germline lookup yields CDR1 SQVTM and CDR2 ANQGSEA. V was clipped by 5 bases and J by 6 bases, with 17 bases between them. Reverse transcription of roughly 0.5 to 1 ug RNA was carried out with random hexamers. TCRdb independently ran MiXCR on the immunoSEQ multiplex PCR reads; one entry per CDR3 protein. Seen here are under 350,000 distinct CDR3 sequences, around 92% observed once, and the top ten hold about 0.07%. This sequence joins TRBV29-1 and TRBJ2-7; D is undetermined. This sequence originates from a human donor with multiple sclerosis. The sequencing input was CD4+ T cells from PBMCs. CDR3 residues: CSVMDGPISEQYF. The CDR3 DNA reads TGCAGCGTTATGGATGGACCTATTAGCGAGCAGTACTTC.